The rows below give T cell receptor beta chains drawn from one sample of a study of radiotherapy plus CTLA-4 blockade in lung cancer. Sequencing was performed with immunoSEQ multiplex PCR; in TCRdb, only in-frame clones are kept and a portion is missing. Altogether roughly 69,000 clones are present, roughly 76% being singletons, with the ten largest covering approximately 15%. The material sequenced was peripheral blood, taken from a patient treated with radiotherapy plus ipilimumab. These receptors all come from a human donor with non-small cell lung cancer whose response to radiotherapy plus ipilimumab could not be evaluated. Some clones in this sample may be carry-over from other donors' samples. The CDR3 runs from the conserved cysteine through the conserved F or W. Each record gives: J gene, D gene, V gene, clone size, CDR3 DNA, CDR3 protein. A D gene is named only where the DNA matches it firmly. Clone size appears in some rows only: once, few, many, or a class for an expanded clone.

J: TRBJ2-7
D: .
V: TRBV5-6
size: .
DNA: TGTGCCAGCCAACGACTGGGAGACGAGGACTACGAGCAGTACTTC
CDR3: CASQRLGDEDYEQYF

J: TRBJ1-2
D: .
V: TRBV20-1
size: .
DNA: TGCAGTGGACAGAACTATGGCTACACCTTC
CDR3: CSGQNYGYTF

J: TRBJ2-5
D: .
V: TRBV5-6
size: .
DNA: TGTGCCAGCAGCCGCGGGACTTTCCAAGAGACCCAGTACTTC
CDR3: CASSRGTFQETQYF

J: TRBJ2-6
D: TRBD2
V: TRBV5-1
size: .
DNA: TGCGCCAGCAGCTTTTGGGGGGGGGTTTCTGGGGCCAACGTCCTGACTTTC
CDR3: CASSFWGGVSGANVLTF

J: TRBJ1-1
D: .
V: TRBV7-3
size: .
DNA: TGTGCCAGCAGACGACAGAGGAACACTGAAGCTTTCTTT
CDR3: CASRRQRNTEAFF

J: TRBJ1-6
D: .
V: TRBV19
size: .
DNA: TGTGCCAGTAGCCCAGTGGGGCATTTTAATTCACCCCTCCACTTT
CDR3: CASSPVGHFNSPLHF

J: TRBJ1-3
D: .
V: TRBV7-9
size: .
DNA: TGTGCCAGCAGCTTAGAGTGGGGCCCTGGAAACACCATATATTTT
CDR3: CASSLEWGPGNTIYF

J: TRBJ2-7
D: .
V: TRBV20-1
size: .
DNA: TGCAGTGCAGTTGGCAACTACGAGCAGTACTTC
CDR3: CSAVGNYEQYF

J: TRBJ2-3
D: .
V: TRBV5-1
size: few
DNA: TGCGCCAGCAGCCCAACACCCCGGACAGTCGTTTTGGATACGCAGTATTTT
CDR3: CASSPTPRTVVLDTQYF

J: TRBJ2-2
D: .
V: TRBV7-7
size: .
DNA: TGTGCTAGCAGTCAACAGGGTGGCACCGGGGAGCTGTTTTTT
CDR3: CASSQQGGTGELFF

J: TRBJ1-1
D: TRBD1
V: TRBV7-2
size: .
DNA: TGTGCCAGCAGCACTCAGACAGGGACTGAAGCTTTCTTT
CDR3: CASSTQTGTEAFF

J: TRBJ1-2
D: TRBD1
V: TRBV11-2
size: .
DNA: TGTGCCAGCAGCCATAACCGGGACAGCCATGGCTACACCTTC
CDR3: CASSHNRDSHGYTF

J: TRBJ2-3
D: TRBD2
V: TRBV9
size: .
DNA: TGTGCCAGCAGCGTAGCTACGGGGGGTAATGGAGATACGCAGTATTTT
CDR3: CASSVATGGNGDTQYF

J: TRBJ1-4
D: .
V: TRBV5-1
size: .
DNA: TGCGCCAGCAGGGACAGTGGAGCAACTAATGAAAAACTGTTTTTT
CDR3: CASRDSGATNEKLFF

J: TRBJ2-7
D: TRBD1
V: TRBV7-3
size: .
DNA: TGTGCCAGCAGCTTGGACAGGACCTACGAGCAGTACTTC
CDR3: CASSLDRTYEQYF

J: TRBJ1-5
D: TRBD1
V: TRBV29-1
size: .
DNA: TGCAGCGTAGAAACAGGGGGAAGCAATCAGCCCCAGCATTTT
CDR3: CSVETGGSNQPQHF

J: TRBJ1-2
D: .
V: TRBV19
size: .
DNA: TGTGCCAGTAGTATCCCACGACTCTTTCCAGGGGGCTACACCTTC
CDR3: CASSIPRLFPGGYTF

J: TRBJ2-3
D: TRBD1
V: TRBV2
size: .
DNA: TGTGCCAGCAGCTCAGGGACAGGGACCACAGATACGCAGTATTTT
CDR3: CASSSGTGTTDTQYF

J: TRBJ1-2
D: TRBD1
V: TRBV5-1
size: once
DNA: TGCGCCAGCAGAACGGGGACAGGGGCCAACTATGGCTACACCTTC
CDR3: CASRTGTGANYGYTF

J: TRBJ2-7
D: TRBD2
V: TRBV27
size: once
DNA: TGTGCCAGCAGTTTAGCGGGGGGGTATGAGTACTTC
CDR3: CASSLAGGYEYF

J: TRBJ1-4
D: .
V: TRBV7-3
size: .
DNA: TGTGCCAGCAGCTTAAACCGCAGGCGTACAACTAATGAAAAACTGTTTTTT
CDR3: CASSLNRRRTTNEKLFF

J: TRBJ2-7
D: .
V: TRBV5-4
size: .
DNA: TGTGCCAGCAGCGCCTCGGGTTCTCCCTACGAGCAGTACTTC
CDR3: CASSASGSPYEQYF

J: TRBJ2-1
D: .
V: TRBV28
size: .
DNA: TGTGCCAGCAACCGACTCTTCGGTTCCTACAATGAGCAGTTCTTC
CDR3: CASNRLFGSYNEQFF

J: TRBJ1-1
D: .
V: TRBV28
size: few
DNA: TGTGCCAGCAGCTCGCCCCCAATAGCTGAAGCTTTCTTT
CDR3: CASSSPPIAEAFF

J: TRBJ2-1
D: .
V: TRBV4-3
size: .
DNA: TGCGCCAGCAGCCCTGAGGCGCGGAATGAGCAGTTCTTC
CDR3: CASSPEARNEQFF

J: TRBJ1-1
D: TRBD1
V: TRBV2
size: many
DNA: TGTGCCAGCAGTGAGGCCCCGGCCACAGGGGGAACTTTCTTT
CDR3: CASSEAPATGGTFF

J: TRBJ1-5
D: TRBD1
V: TRBV18
size: few
DNA: TGTGCCAGCTCACCGCAGGGGGCTAATCAGCCCCAGCATTTT
CDR3: CASSPQGANQPQHF

J: TRBJ1-4
D: .
V: TRBV4-1
size: few
DNA: TGCGCCAGCAGCCCGAGACAGGTGGGGAGCGAAAAACTGTTTTTT
CDR3: CASSPRQVGSEKLFF

J: TRBJ2-5
D: TRBD2
V: TRBV7-2
size: .
DNA: TGTGCCAGCAGCTCAATGACTAGCGGAGAGACCCAGTACTTC
CDR3: CASSSMTSGETQYF

J: TRBJ2-3
D: TRBD2
V: TRBV7-2
size: .
DNA: TGTGCCAGCAGCCTACTAGCGGGGGGCGAGGATACGCAGTATTTT
CDR3: CASSLLAGGEDTQYF

J: TRBJ2-6
D: TRBD1
V: TRBV10-3
size: few
DNA: TGTGCCATCAGTGAGGAGACAGGGTACGGGGCCAACGTCCTGACTTTC
CDR3: CAISEETGYGANVLTF

J: TRBJ1-1
D: .
V: TRBV7-9
size: medium-sized
DNA: TGTGCCAGCAGCCCCCCGGGTGCGGTTGAAGCTTTCTTT
CDR3: CASSPPGAVEAFF

J: TRBJ2-3
D: TRBD2
V: TRBV7-9
size: .
DNA: TGTGCCAGCAGCTTAGGCGGGGGGGCTAGGCATACGCAGTATTTT
CDR3: CASSLGGGARHTQYF

J: TRBJ2-7
D: .
V: TRBV7-2
size: .
DNA: TGTGCCAGCAGCTTAGGCCTGCGGGTCCCCTCCTACGAGCAGTACTTC
CDR3: CASSLGLRVPSYEQYF

J: TRBJ2-1
D: TRBD1
V: TRBV27
size: .
DNA: TGTGCCAGCAGTCCCGGGACAGGGGGGTATGAGCAGTTCTTC
CDR3: CASSPGTGGYEQFF

J: TRBJ2-1
D: TRBD2
V: TRBV6-5
size: .
DNA: TGTGCCAACAGTTACGGGACTACCTTCTACAATGAGCAGTTCTTC
CDR3: CANSYGTTFYNEQFF

J: TRBJ2-7
D: TRBD2
V: TRBV4-1
size: once
DNA: TGCGCCAGCAGCCCCGCGGGGACTAGCGGGGGGGCCGGATCCTACGAGCAGTACTTC
CDR3: CASSPAGTSGGAGSYEQYF

J: TRBJ2-7
D: TRBD1
V: TRBV10-3
size: .
DNA: TGTGCCTCCAAAGGAGGGACAGGGGACGAGCAGTACTTC
CDR3: CASKGGTGDEQYF

J: TRBJ2-5
D: .
V: TRBV5-6
size: .
DNA: TGTGCCAGCAGCTTCTCAGGAAACCAAGAGACCCAGTACTTC
CDR3: CASSFSGNQETQYF

J: TRBJ1-4
D: TRBD1
V: TRBV5-6
size: .
DNA: TGTGCCAGCAGCTCCGAGGGACAGGGAGGGGAAAAACTGTTTTTT
CDR3: CASSSEGQGGEKLFF

J: TRBJ2-7
D: .
V: TRBV4-1
size: .
DNA: TGCGCCAGCAGCCCAGAGCGGGTTACATCCTACGAGCAGTACTTC
CDR3: CASSPERVTSYEQYF

J: TRBJ2-3
D: .
V: TRBV7-2
size: .
DNA: TGTGCCAGCACCCAGCCCCTGAGGGCGGGCACAGATACGCAGTATTTT
CDR3: CASTQPLRAGTDTQYF

J: TRBJ2-3
D: TRBD2
V: TRBV19
size: .
DNA: TGTGCCAGTACGCCCTCGGGGACTATTCTGTATTTT
CDR3: CASTPSGTILYF

J: TRBJ1-1
D: .
V: TRBV7-9
size: .
DNA: TGTGCCAGCAATAGTAATCTCCCGCGCTCCGAAGCTTTCTTT
CDR3: CASNSNLPRSEAFF

J: TRBJ1-5
D: .
V: TRBV28
size: .
DNA: TGTGCCAGCAGTTGGGGGGGGCGACAGCCCCAGCATTTT
CDR3: CASSWGGRQPQHF

J: TRBJ2-1
D: TRBD2
V: TRBV5-1
size: .
DNA: TGCGCCAGCACCGGATGGGAGGGGCTGTCCTACAATGAGCAGTTCTTC
CDR3: CASTGWEGLSYNEQFF